Shown below are 2 T cell receptor beta chains from a single sample sequenced in a study of molecular identifiers for immune sequencing clone quantification listed by TCRdb under 2018. Library generation was performed with PCR. The sequencer was an Illumina HiSeq 4000. TCRdb passed the public sequencing reads through fastp at Q25 and MiXCR, retaining productive beta sequences. Here each entry gathers all rows of one CDR3 protein and keeps the most common genes and DNA. Across this sample there are over 600,000 distinct CDR3 sequences, with nearly 20% seen only once. About 0.9% of the sample is held by the ten biggest clonotypes. The specimen sequenced was naive CD8+ T cells from blood, with Jurkat cell RNA spiked in. Read against the paper, the sample's cell subset or site label means: FACS-sorted CD8+CD4-CCR7+CD45RA+ naive T cells. The receptors here all came from a human donor in good health. Some libraries in this study had Jurkat cell RNA spiked in.

The J gene is TRBJ1-1, the V gene TRBV13; D call uncertain. The CDR3 loop spans 12 amino acids. The V end lost 6 bases, the J end lost 1 base, and 6 bases lay between the germline ends. CDR1 is PRHDT, CDR2 FYEKMQ, per germline (reference sequence). The CDR3 sequence: CASRMENTEAFF. CDR3 nucleotide sequence: TGTGCCAGCAGAATGGAGAACACTGAAGCTTTCTTT.

This clonotype was seen at least ten times. The gene calls are TRBV28 and TRBJ2-3; D tentatively reads TRBD1 or TRBD2 (5 bases each). The CDR3 has 20 amino acids. V lost 7 bases and J 0 bases, leaving 29 bases between the germline ends. Germline loops: CDR1 MDHEN, CDR2 SYDVKM. The CDR3 region is CASKVVEGIGAGLSTDTQYF. The CDR3 nucleotides are TGTGCCAGCAAAGTTGTCGAGGGGATAGGGGCAGGCTTAAGCACAGATACGCAGTATTTT.